This T cell receptor beta chain came from a study of blood T cells in healthy people across ages. This CDR3 is built from 15 residues. The study's findings and limits: PBMCs that were unsorted prevented a conclusive naive versus antigen-experienced comparison. Naive T cell percentage by flow cytometry tracked strongly with beta diversity.

A sample-barcoded 5' primer and a J-beta primer mix were used in a second PCR of about 7 to 11 cycles. The template-switch adaptor was a 5' adaptor with 12 random nucleotides. It tagged each cDNA molecule. Via MiXCR, TCRdb re-called the 5' RACE reads, giving one row per CDR3 protein. In the table there are hundreds of thousands of distinct CDR3 sequences, 20% to 25% of which are singletons. This clonotype has only a few counts. The antigen is unknown. V gene TRBV23-1 combines with J gene TRBJ2-5, with D maybe TRBD1 (8 bases). The better agreement between TRBJ2-7 and the DNA end casts doubt on the J call. TRBV23-1 carries the ORF label, with uncertain function. The sequence derives from a man between 65 and 80 years old in good health. The sequenced sample was blood. The CDR3 loop reads CASSLGQGGQYEQYF. In DNA form, the CDR3 reads TGCGCCAGCAGTCTTGGACAGGGAGGGCAGTACGAGCAGTACTTC.